Detailed here is one T cell receptor (beta chain). Its target is not known. Assay used: immunoSEQ multiplex PCR; TCRdb lists only in-frame clones, some missing. This table holds 55,000 to 85,000 clones, 75% to 85% found once. The data were obtained in a study of OX40 agonist ivuxolimab in advanced cancers. The overall study: Partial responses, seen in three patients, involved one hepatocellular carcinoma and two cutaneous melanomas. Study findings and constraints: Normalized expansion of T-cell clones was also low for some nonresponders.

Autoimmune disease history or systemic immunosuppression was exclusionary. With baseline, cycle 4 day 1, and cycle 7 day 1 as timepoints, blood was sampled. The germline V gene has CDR1 DFQATT and CDR2 SNEGSKA (reference sequence). CDR3 size: 11 residues. V dropped 8 bases and J dropped 5 bases, with 13 bases sitting between them. The chain recombines TRBV20-1 with TRBJ2-7; TRBD1 might be the D (6 bases). The sequence derives from an adult with an advanced solid tumor such as melanoma, head and neck, liver or kidney cancer. The sample here was CD4+ or CD8+ T cells sorted from blood, taken in a trial of the OX40 agonist ivuxolimab. Here the CDR3 DNA reads TGCAGTCCCCTTAAGGGGGACGAGCAGTACTTC. Translated, it gives CSPLKGDEQYF.